What follows describes a single T cell receptor (beta chain). A read error is possible here, since a much larger clone lies one base away. The data were obtained in a study of tumor-infiltrating lymphocytes in primary liver carcinoma. Taking about 17-33 mg of unsorted bulk tissue, the authors co-extracted RNA and DNA. Patients in the cohort were treatment-naive and living with chronic HBV infection. CDR3 length equals 11 residues. Per the germline V gene, CDR1 is SGHRS and CDR2 is YFSETQ. The V end was cut by 0 bases, the J end by 13 bases, with 8 bases between. The template, approximately 500 ng total RNA, yielded TCR beta cDNA made with a constant-region primer. What produced the TCR beta libraries was three nested multiplex PCR rounds using slightly modified ARM-PCR. TRBV1-TRBV30 forward primers paired with a C-beta reverse primer were used in the first two PCR rounds, which ran approximately 10 cycles each. A single record per CDR3 protein comes from TCRdb applying MiXCR to the multiplex PCR reads. The sample lists under 150,000 distinct CDR3 sequences, around 70% occurring once.

The sample comprised tumor-adjacent normal liver tissue. The sequence came from a woman aged 55-70 years with primary liver carcinoma and hepatitis B virus infection. This chain connects TRBV5-1 to TRBJ2-1; D gene unclear. The CDR3 nucleotides are TGCGCCAGCAGCTTGGGAGACATACAGTTCTTC. It specifies CASSLGDIQFF.